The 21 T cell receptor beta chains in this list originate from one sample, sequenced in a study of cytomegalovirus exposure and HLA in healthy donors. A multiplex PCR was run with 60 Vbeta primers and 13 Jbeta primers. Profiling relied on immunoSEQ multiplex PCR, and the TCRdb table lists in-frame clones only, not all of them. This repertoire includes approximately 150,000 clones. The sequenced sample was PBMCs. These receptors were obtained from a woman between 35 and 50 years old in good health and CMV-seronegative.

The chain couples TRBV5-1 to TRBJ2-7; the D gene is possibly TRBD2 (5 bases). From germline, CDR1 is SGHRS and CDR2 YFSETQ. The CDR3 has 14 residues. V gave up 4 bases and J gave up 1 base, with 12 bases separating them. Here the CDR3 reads CASSHPWRSYEQYF. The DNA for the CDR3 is TGCGCCAGCAGCCACCCCTGGAGGTCCTACGAGCAGTACTTC.

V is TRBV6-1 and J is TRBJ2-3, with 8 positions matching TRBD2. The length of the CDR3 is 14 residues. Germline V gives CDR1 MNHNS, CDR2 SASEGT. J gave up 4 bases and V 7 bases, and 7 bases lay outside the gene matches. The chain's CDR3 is CASMGTRGADTQYF. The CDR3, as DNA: TGTGCCAGCATGGGGACTAGGGGGGCAGATACGCAGTATTTT.

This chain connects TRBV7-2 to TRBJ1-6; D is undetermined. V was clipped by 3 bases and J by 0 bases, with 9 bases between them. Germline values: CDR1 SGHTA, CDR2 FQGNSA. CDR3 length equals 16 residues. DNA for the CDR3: TGTGCCAGCAGCTTGAGTTCTAGCTCCTATAATTCACCCCTCCACTTT. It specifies CASSLSSSSYNSPLHF.

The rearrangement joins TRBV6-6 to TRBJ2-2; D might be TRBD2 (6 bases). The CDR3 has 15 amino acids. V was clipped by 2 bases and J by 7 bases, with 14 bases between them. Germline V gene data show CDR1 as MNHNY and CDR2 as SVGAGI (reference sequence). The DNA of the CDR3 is TGTGCCAGCAGTTACCCCGGGGGAATCGGCGGGGAGCTGTTTTTT. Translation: CASSYPGGIGGELFF.

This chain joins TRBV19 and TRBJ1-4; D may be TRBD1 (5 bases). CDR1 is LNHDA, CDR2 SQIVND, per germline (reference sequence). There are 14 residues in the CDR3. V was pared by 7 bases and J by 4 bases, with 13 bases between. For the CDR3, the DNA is TGTGCCAGTATGGGGCGTCAGATTAATGAAAAACTGTTTTTT. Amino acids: CASMGRQINEKLFF.

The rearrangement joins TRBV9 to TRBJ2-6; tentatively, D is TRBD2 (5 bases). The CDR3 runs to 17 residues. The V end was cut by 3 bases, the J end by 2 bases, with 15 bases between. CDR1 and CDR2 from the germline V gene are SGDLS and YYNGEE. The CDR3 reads CASSAGVRSTGANVLTF. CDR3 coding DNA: TGTGCCAGCAGCGCCGGGGTCAGGTCCACTGGGGCCAACGTCCTGACTTTC.

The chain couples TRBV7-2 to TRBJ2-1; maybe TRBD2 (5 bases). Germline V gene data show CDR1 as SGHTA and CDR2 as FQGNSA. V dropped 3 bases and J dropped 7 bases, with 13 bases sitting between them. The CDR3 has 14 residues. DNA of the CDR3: TGTGCCAGCAGCTTCGGCGGGTTAGGGAATGAGCAGTTCTTC. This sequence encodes CASSFGGLGNEQFF.

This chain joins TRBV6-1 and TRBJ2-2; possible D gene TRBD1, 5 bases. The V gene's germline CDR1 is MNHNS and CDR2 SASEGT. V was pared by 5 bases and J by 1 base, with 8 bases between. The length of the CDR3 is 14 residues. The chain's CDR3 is CASSSTGNTGELFF. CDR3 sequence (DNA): TGTGCCAGCAGTAGTACAGGGAACACCGGGGAGCTGTTTTTT.

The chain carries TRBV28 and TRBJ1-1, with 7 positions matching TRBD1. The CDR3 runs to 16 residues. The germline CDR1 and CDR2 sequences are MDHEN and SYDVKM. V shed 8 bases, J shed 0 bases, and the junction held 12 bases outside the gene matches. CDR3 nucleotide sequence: TGTGCCAGCCGACGAGAAGGGACAGCAATGAACACTGAAGCTTTCTTT. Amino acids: CASRREGTAMNTEAFF.

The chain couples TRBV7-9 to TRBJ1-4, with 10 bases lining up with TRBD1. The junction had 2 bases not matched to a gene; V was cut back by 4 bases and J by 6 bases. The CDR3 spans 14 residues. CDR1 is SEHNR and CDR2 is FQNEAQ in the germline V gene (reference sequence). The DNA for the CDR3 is TGTGCCAGCAGCTCAGGACAGGGGGATGAAAAACTGTTTTTT. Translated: CASSSGQGDEKLFF.

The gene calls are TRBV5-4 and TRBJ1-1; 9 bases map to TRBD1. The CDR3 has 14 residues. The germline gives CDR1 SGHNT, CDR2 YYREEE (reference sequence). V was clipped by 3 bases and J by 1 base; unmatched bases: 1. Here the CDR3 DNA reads TGTGCCAGCAGCTGGGACAGGGAGAACACTGAAGCTTTCTTT. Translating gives CASSWDRENTEAFF. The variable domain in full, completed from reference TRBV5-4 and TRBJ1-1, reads ETGVTQSPTHLIKTRGQQVTLRCSSQSGHNTVSWYQQALGQGPQFIFQYYREEENGRGNFPPRFSGLQFPNYSSELNVNALELDDSALYLCASSWDRENTEAFFGQGTRLTVV.

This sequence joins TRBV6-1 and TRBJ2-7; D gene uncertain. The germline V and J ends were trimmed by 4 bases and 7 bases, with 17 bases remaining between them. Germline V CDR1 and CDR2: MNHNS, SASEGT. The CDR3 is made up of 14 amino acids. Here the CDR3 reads CASSVNYGSREQYV. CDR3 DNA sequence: TGTGCCAGCAGTGTAAACTATGGTTCTCGAGAGCAGTACGTC.

CDR3 sequence reads: CASSLGGTGYYEQYF. Here the CDR3 DNA reads TGCGCCAGCAGCTTGGGGGGGACAGGGTACTACGAGCAGTACTTC. The chain is built from TRBV5-1 and TRBJ2-5; TRBD1 agrees at 9 bases. The J call is doubtful: the DNA matches TRBJ2-7 better. This CDR3 is built from 15 residues. Germline V lookup: CDR1 SGHRS, CDR2 YFSETQ.

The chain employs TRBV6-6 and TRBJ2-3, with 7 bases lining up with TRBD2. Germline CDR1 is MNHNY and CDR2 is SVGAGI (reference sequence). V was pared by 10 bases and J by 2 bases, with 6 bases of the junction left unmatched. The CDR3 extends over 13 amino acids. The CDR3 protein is CATKSGDTDTQYF. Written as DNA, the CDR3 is TGTGCCACCAAGAGCGGGGACACAGATACGCAGTATTTT.

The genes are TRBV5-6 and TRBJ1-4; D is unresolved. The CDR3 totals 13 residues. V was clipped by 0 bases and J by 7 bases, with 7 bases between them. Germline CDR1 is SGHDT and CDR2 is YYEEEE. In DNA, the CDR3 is TGTGCCAGCAGCTTGGGGCGGGTTGAAAAACTGTTTTTT. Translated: CASSLGRVEKLFF.

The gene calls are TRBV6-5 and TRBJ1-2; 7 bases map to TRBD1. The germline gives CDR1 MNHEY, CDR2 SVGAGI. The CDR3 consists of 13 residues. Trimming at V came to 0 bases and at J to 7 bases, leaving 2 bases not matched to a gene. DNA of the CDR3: TGTGCCAGCAGTTACTCGGACAGGTTTGGCTACACCTTC. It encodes CASSYSDRFGYTF.

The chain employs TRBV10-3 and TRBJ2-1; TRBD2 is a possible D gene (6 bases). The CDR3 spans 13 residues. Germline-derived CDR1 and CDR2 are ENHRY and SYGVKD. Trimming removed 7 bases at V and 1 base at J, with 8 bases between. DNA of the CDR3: TGTGCCATCATGAGCGGGTCCTACAATGAGCAGTTCTTC. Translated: CAIMSGSYNEQFF.

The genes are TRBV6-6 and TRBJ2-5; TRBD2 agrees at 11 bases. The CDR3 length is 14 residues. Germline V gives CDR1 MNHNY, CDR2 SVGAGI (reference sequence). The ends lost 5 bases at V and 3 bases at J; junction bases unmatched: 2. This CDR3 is CASSEGLAEETQYF. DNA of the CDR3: TGTGCCAGCAGTGAGGGACTAGCGGAAGAGACCCAGTACTTC.

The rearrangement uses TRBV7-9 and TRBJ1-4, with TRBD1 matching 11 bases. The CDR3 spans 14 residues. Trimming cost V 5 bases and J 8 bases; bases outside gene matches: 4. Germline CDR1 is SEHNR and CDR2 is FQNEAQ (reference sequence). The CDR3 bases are TGTGCCAGCAGCCGGGACAGGGGGGAGGAAAAACTGTTTTTT. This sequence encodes CASSRDRGEEKLFF.

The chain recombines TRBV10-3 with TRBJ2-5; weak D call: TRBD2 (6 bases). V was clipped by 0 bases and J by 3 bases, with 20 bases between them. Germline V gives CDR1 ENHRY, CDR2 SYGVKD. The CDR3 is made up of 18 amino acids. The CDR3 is CAISESTAGYWIEETQYF. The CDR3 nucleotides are TGTGCCATCAGTGAGTCGACTGCGGGGTATTGGATCGAAGAGACCCAGTACTTC.

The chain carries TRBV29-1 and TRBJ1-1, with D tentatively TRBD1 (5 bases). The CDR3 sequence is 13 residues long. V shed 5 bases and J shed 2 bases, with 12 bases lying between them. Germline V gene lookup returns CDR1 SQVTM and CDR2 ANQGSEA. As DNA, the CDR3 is TGCAGCGTTCGATCAGGGTTTAACACTGAAGCTTTCTTT. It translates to CSVRSGFNTEAFF.